Below, one T cell receptor beta chain is given with its context. At one boundary the junction diverges from the germline segment, which might be a read error. Per the germline V gene, CDR1 is KGHSH and CDR2 is LQKENI. This CDR3 has 15 residues. These data originate in a study of T cells after yellow fever vaccination. MiXCR was run by TCRdb on the 5' RACE reads, yielding one entry per CDR3 protein. The sample comprises around 610,000 distinct CDR3 sequences, about 14% of which are singletons, and about 14% rests with the top ten. The sequenced sample was PBMCs, obtained on the day of the yellow fever booster vaccination. The chain carries TRBV18 and TRBJ2-7; 11 nucleotides match TRBD1. The receptor comes from a man aged 25 to 45 who received the YFV17D yellow fever vaccine. The CDR3 DNA follows: TGTGCCAGCTCAACACCAGGGACAGGGGGGTACGAGCAGTACTTC. The encoded protein is CASSTPGTGGYEQYF.